These 13 T cell receptor beta chains were all obtained from the same sample, sequenced in a study of metastatic and nonmetastatic thyroid tumors (TCRdb year 2020). No treatment had been received by any patient before thyroid surgery. Library generation was performed with PCR. The instrument was an Illumina HiSeq 4000. TCRdb ran its own pipeline on the public reads, namely fastp trimming at Q25 and MiXCR clone calling, and kept in-frame beta chains. This sample lists 30,000 to 35,000 clones; roughly 20% were detected once. 2.5% to 3.5% of the sample is taken by the ten largest. Sequences were obtained from tumor tissue. These receptors were obtained from a male donor with papillary thyroid cancer or a benign thyroid nodule (not recorded which). Some clones in this sample may be carry-over from other donors' samples.

The V call is TRBV20-1, the J call TRBJ2-7; D uncertain. Deletions cut 3 bases from V and 6 bases from J, with 15 bases between. This CDR3 is built from 13 residues. Germline CDR1 DFQATT, CDR2 SNEGSKA (reference sequence). The CDR3 DNA follows: TGCAGTGCTAGTCTGGGCAGGCTTGGCGAGCAGTACTTC. Translation: CSASLGRLGEQYF.

This clone ranks as medium-sized (0.01 to 0.1%). This sequence joins TRBV27 and TRBJ1-6, with a weak D call TRBD1 (5 bases). The germline V and J ends were trimmed by 5 bases and 0 bases, with 17 bases remaining between them. Germline loops: CDR1 MNHEY, CDR2 SMNVEV (reference sequence). This CDR3 has 18 residues. The CDR3 loop reads CASSHGGGVGSYNSPLHF. The CDR3 DNA sequence: TGTGCCAGCAGTCACGGGGGGGGAGTCGGCTCCTATAATTCACCCCTCCACTTT.

This clone was observed a few times. This chain links TRBV28 with TRBJ1-3; D is ambiguous. CDR3 length: 14 residues. Germline lookup yields CDR1 MDHEN and CDR2 SYDVKM. Trimming pared 4 bases from V and 9 bases from J, leaving 16 bases between. CDR3 loop: CASSSPGGIGTIYF. In DNA, the CDR3 is TGTGCCAGCAGTTCGCCCGGCGGGATCGGCACCATATATTTT.

The sample holds many counts of this clone. The genes are TRBV19 and TRBJ2-3; 9 bases agree with TRBD2. This CDR3 has 14 amino acids. From germline, CDR1 is LNHDA and CDR2 SQIVND (reference sequence). V dropped 10 bases and J dropped 2; count of bases not matched to a gene: 7. CDR3: CATLAGGATDTQYF. DNA of the CDR3: TGTGCCACTCTTGCGGGGGGGGCCACAGATACGCAGTATTTT.

Points on this clone: The junction departs from the called germline gene at one end, perhaps through a read error. The chain has TRBV18 and TRBJ1-4; D not certain. In germline, CDR1 is KGHSH, CDR2 LQKENI. The CDR3 runs 11 residues. The CDR3 DNA is TGTGCCAGCTCACCGGTTGAAAAACTGTCTTTT. Its protein is CASSPVEKLSF.

At least ten counts were recorded for this clone. The genes are TRBV6-2 or TRBV6-3 and TRBJ2-2; a possible D gene is TRBD2 (6 bases). In germline, CDR1 is MNHEY, CDR2 SVGEGT. The V end lost 6 bases, the J end lost 6 bases, and 11 bases lay between the germline ends. This CDR3 region has 13 residues. Here the CDR3 DNA reads TGTGCCAGCAGCAGGAGGGCCGCCGGGGAGCTGTTTTTT. It encodes CASSRRAAGELFF.

This clone has just a few counts. The J gene is TRBJ1-1, the V gene TRBV6-2 or TRBV6-3; 8 bases map to TRBD1. The CDR3 loop spans 17 amino acids. Looked up from germline, CDR1 is MNHEY and CDR2 is SVGEGT. V lost 0 bases and J lost 5; bases outside the gene matches: 11. CDR3 loop: CASSYSRQGPRGTEAFF. CDR3 nucleotides: TGTGCCAGCAGTTACTCGCGACAGGGGCCCCGGGGGACTGAAGCTTTCTTT.

There are many counts of this clone. The rearrangement links TRBV15 to TRBJ2-5, with 13 positions matching TRBD2. CDR3 length: 17 residues. Germline V gene sequence: CDR1 LNHNV, CDR2 YYDKDF (reference sequence). Germline trimming cut 0 bases from V and 5 bases from J; bases unmatched to any gene: 6. This chain's CDR3 is CATSRDTSGRGGETQYF. CDR3 DNA: TGTGCCACCAGCAGAGATACTAGCGGGAGGGGTGGCGAGACCCAGTACTTC.

A few counts support this clone. V gene TRBV13 combines with J gene TRBJ1-6; D is unresolved. V dropped 3 bases and J dropped 8 bases, with 11 bases sitting between them. CDR3 length: 14 amino acids. CDR1 is PRHDT and CDR2 is FYEKMQ in the germline V gene (reference sequence). The CDR3 spells CASSFTVEDSPLHF. The DNA for the CDR3 is TGTGCCAGCAGCTTCACCGTTGAGGATTCACCCCTCCACTTT.

A few counts support this clone. V usage is TRBV7-2 and J usage is TRBJ1-1, with 9 bases fitting TRBD1. The CDR3 extends over 15 amino acids. The trim removed 5 bases at V and 5 bases at J, leaving 9 bases unmatched. Germline CDR1 SGHTA, CDR2 FQGNSA. This CDR3 reads CASSPGTGTMTEAFF. CDR3 bases: TGTGCCAGCAGCCCCGGGACAGGGACGATGACTGAAGCTTTCTTT.

This clone has at least ten counts. V usage is TRBV12-3 or TRBV12-4 and J usage is TRBJ1-1; D is perhaps TRBD1 (5 bases). The CDR3 contains 14 residues. V lost 7 bases and J 5 bases, leaving 17 bases between the germline ends. CDR3 bases: TGTGCCAGCACCTCCCGGGGAGGGGTGACTGAAGCTTTCTTT. Protein: CASTSRGGVTEAFF.

The sample holds many counts of this clone. The CDR3 DNA reads TGCAGTGCTAGAGATCCTGGGGGCCTCCTAAGCTCCTACAATGAGCAGTTCTTC. The encoded protein is CSARDPGGLLSSYNEQFF. V usage is TRBV20-1 and J usage is TRBJ2-1, with a tentative D call TRBD1 (6 bases). CDR3 length equals 18 residues. Trimming cost V 0 bases and J 0 bases, with 18 bases left between them. Germline loops: CDR1 DFQATT, CDR2 SNEGSKA (reference sequence).

This clone was counted between two and nine times. The V and J genes are TRBV10-2 and TRBJ1-1, with a possible D match to TRBD1 (5 bases). The CDR3 is 13 amino acids. V was trimmed by 1 base and J by 7 bases, leaving 10 bases between them. Germline CDR1 and CDR2: WSHSY and SAAADI. For the CDR3, the DNA is TGCGCCAGCAGTGAGTTCGGGGGAAATGAAGCTTTCTTT. This gives the protein CASSEFGGNEAFF.